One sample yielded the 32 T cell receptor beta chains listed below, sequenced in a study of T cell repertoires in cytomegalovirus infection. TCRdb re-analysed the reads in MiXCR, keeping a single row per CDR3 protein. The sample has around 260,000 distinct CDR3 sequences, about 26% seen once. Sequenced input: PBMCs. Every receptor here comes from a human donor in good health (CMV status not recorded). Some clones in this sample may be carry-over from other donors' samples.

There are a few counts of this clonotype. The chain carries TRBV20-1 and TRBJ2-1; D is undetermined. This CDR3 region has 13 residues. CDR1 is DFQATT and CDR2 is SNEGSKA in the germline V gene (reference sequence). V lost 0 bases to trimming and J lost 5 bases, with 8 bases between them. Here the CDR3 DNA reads TGCAGTGCTAGAGAGACTCATAACAATGAGCAGTTCTTC. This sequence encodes CSARETHNNEQFF.

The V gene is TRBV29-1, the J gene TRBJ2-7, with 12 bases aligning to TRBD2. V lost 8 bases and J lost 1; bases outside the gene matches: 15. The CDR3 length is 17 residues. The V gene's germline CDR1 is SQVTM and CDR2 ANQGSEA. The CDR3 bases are TGCAGCCTCCGCCAGGCTAGCGGGAGGGTTGGGTCCTACGAGCAGTACTTC. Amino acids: CSLRQASGRVGSYEQYF.

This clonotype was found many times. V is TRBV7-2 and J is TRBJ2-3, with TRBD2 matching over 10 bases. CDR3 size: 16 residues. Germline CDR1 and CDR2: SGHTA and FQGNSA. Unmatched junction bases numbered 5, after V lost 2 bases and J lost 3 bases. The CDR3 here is CASSLRRAGGTDTQYF. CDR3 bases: TGTGCCAGCAGCTTAAGAAGAGCGGGGGGGACAGATACGCAGTATTTT.

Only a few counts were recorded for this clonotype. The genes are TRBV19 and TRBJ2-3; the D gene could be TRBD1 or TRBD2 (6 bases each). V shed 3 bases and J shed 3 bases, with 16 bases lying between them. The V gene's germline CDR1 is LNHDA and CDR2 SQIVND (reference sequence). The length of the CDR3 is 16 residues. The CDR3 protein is CASSMGYGGRTDTQYF. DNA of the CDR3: TGTGCCAGTAGTATGGGATACGGGGGCCGTACAGATACGCAGTATTTT.

The DNA for the CDR3 is TGTGCCAGCAGTTACAGGGGGCGCTCCTACAATGAGCAGTTCTTC. The encoded protein is CASSYRGRSYNEQFF. The chain combines TRBV2 with TRBJ2-1, with 9 bases identical to TRBD1. From germline, CDR1 is SNHLY and CDR2 FYNNEI. Germline trimming cut 5 bases from V and 0 bases from J; bases unmatched to any gene: 2. The CDR3 has 15 residues. The variable domain in full, completed from reference TRBV2 and TRBJ2-1, reads EPEVTQTPSHQVTQMGQEVILRCVPISNHLYFYWYRQILGQKVEFLVSFYNNEISEKSEIFDDQFSVERPDGSNFTLKIRSTKLEDSAMYFCASSYRGRSYNEQFFGPGTRLTVL.

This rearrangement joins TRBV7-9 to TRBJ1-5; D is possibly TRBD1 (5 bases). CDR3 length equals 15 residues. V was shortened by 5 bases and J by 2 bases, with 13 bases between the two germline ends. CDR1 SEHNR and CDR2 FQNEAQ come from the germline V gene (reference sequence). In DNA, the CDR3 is TGTGCCAGCAGCCCTTCAGGGTCGGGCAATCAGCCCCAGCATTTT. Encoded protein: CASSPSGSGNQPQHF. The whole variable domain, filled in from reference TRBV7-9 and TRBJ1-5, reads DTGVSQNPRHKITKRGQNVTFRCDPISEHNRLYWYRQTLGQGPEFLTYFQNEAQLEKSRLLSDRFSAERPKGSFSTLEIQRTEQGDSAMYLCASSPSGSGNQPQHFGDGTRLSIL.

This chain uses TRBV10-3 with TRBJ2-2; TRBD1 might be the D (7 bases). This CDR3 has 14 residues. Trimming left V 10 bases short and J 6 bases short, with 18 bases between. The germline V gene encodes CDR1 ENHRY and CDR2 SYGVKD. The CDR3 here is CATSQGLASGELFF. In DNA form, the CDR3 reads TGTGCCACCTCACAGGGGCTAGCGTCCGGGGAGCTGTTTTTT.

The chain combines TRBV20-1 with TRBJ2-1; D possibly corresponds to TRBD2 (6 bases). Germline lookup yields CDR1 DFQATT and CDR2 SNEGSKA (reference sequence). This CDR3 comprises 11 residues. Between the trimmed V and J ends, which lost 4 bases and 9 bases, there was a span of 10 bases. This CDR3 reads CSATGDREQFF. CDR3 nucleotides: TGCAGTGCTACGGGGGACCGTGAGCAGTTCTTC.

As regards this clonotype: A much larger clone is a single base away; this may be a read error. Here the CDR3 reads CASNLDRDLGAAFF. The DNA of the CDR3 is TGTGCCAGCAACTTAGACAGGGACTTAGGGGCAGCTTTCTTT. The genes are TRBV7-8 and TRBJ1-1; 7 bases are shared with TRBD1. This CDR3 is 14 amino acids long. Germline V CDR1 and CDR2: SGHVS, FQNEAQ.

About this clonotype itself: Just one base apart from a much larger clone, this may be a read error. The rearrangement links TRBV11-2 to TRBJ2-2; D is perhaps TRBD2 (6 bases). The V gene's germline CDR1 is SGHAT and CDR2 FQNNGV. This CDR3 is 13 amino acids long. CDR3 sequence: CASSARVSGGLFF. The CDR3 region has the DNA TGTGCCAGCAGCGCCAGGGTCTCCGGGGGGCTGTTTTTT.

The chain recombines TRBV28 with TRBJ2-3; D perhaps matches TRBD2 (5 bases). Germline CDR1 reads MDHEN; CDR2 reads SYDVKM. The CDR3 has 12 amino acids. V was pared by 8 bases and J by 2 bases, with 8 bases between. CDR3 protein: CASGGFTDTQYF. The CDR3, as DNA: TGTGCCAGCGGCGGGTTCACAGATACGCAGTATTTT. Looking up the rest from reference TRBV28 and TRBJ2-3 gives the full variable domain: DVKVTQSSRYLVKRTGEKVFLECVQDMDHENMFWYRQDPGLGLRLIYFSYDVKMKEKGDIPEGYSVSREKKERFSLILESASTNQTSMYLCASGGFTDTQYFGPGTRLTVL.

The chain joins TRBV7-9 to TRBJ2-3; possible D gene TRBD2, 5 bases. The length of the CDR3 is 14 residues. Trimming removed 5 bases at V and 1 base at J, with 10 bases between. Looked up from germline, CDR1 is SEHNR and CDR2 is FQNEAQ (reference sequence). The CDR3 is CASSLGEGTDTQYF. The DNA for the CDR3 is TGTGCCAGCAGCCTGGGAGAGGGCACAGATACGCAGTATTTT.

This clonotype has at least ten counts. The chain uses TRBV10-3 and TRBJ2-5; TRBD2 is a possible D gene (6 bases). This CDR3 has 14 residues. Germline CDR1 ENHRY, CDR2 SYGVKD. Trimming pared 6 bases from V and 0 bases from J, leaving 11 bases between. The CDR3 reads CAISGTRYQETQYF. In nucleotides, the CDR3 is TGTGCCATCAGCGGGACTCGGTACCAAGAGACCCAGTACTTC.

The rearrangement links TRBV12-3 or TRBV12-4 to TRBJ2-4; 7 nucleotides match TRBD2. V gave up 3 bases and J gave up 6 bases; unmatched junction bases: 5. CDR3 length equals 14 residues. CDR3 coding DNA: TGTGCCAGCAGTTTGCGGGAGTATTTAAACATTCAGTACTTC. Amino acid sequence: CASSLREYLNIQYF.

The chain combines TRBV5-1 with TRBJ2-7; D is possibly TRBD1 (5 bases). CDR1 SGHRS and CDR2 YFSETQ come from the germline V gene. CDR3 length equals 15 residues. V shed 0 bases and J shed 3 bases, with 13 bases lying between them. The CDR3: CASSLGFDSNYEQYF. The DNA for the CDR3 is TGCGCCAGCAGCTTGGGTTTTGACAGCAACTACGAGCAGTACTTC.

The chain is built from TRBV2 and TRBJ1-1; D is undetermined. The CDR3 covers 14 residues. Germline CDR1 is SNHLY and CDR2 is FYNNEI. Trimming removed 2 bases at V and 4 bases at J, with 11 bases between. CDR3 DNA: TGTGCCAGCAGTGAAAACGGGGTTGGCACTGAAGCTTTCTTT. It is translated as CASSENGVGTEAFF.

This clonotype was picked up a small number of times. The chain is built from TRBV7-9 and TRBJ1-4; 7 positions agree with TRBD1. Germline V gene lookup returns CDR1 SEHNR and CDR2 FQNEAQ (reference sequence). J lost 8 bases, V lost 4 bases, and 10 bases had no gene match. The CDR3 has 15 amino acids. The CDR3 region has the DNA TGTGCCAGCAGCTACACCGGGACAGAATGGGAAAAACTGTTTTTT. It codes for CASSYTGTEWEKLFF.

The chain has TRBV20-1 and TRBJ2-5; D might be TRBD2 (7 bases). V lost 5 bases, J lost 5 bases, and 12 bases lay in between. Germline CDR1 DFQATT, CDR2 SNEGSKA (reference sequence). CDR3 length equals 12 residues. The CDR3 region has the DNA TGCAGTGCTCTTCGGGGGGCCGAGACCCAGTACTTC. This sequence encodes CSALRGAETQYF.

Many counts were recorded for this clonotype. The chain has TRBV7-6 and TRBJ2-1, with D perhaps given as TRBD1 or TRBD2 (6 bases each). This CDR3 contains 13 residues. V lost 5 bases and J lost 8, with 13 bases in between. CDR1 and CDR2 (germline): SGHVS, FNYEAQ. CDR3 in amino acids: CASSPTGRYEQFF. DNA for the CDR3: TGTGCCAGCAGCCCCACAGGGAGGTATGAGCAGTTCTTC.

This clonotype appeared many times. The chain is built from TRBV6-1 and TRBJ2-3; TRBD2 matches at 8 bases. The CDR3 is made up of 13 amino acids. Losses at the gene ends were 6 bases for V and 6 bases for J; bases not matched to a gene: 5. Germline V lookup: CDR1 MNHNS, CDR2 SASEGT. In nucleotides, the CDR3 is TGTGCCAGCAGGACCGGGACTAGGGATACGCAGTATTTT. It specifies CASRTGTRDTQYF.

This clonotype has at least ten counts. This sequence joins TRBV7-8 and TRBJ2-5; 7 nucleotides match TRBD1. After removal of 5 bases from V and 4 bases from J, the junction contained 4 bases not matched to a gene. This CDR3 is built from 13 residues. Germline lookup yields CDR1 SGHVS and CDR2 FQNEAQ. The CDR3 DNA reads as TGTGCCAGCAGCCTCGGGACAGCAGAGACCCAGTACTTC. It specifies CASSLGTAETQYF.

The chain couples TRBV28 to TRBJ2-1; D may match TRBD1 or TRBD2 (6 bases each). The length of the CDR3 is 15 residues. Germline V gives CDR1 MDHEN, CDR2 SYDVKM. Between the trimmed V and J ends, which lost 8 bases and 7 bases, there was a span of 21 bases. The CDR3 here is CASSTPGARGNEQFF. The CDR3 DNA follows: TGTGCCAGCTCGACTCCGGGGGCGCGAGGTAATGAGCAGTTCTTC.

CDR3 protein: CASSYSGSGPLSSYNEQFF. CDR3 DNA: TGTGCCAGCAGTTACTCGGGTAGCGGACCATTAAGCTCCTACAATGAGCAGTTCTTC. V usage is TRBV6-5 and J usage is TRBJ2-1; tentative D call: TRBD2 (6 bases). CDR3 length: 19 residues. V lost 0 bases and J lost 0, with 18 bases in between. Germline V gene data show CDR1 as MNHEY and CDR2 as SVGAGI.

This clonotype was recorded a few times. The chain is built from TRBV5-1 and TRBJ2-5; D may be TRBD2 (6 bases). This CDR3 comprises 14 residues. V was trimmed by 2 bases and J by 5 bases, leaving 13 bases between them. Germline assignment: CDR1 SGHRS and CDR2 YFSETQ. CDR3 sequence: CASSLRDSHETQYF. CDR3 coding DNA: TGCGCCAGCAGCTTACGGGACTCCCACGAGACCCAGTACTTC.

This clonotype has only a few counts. CDR3 in amino acids: CASSDSPLHF. As DNA, the CDR3 is TGTGCCAGCAGTGATTCACCCCTCCACTTT. The genes are TRBV2 and TRBJ1-6, with no clear D. V lost 3 bases and J 9 bases, leaving 0 bases between the germline ends. Germline assignment: CDR1 SNHLY and CDR2 FYNNEI. This CDR3 spans 10 amino acids.

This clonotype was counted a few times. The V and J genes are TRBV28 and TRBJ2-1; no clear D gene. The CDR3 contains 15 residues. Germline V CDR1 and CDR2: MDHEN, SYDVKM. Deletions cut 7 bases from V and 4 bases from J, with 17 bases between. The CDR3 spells CASTPGGLMYNEQFF. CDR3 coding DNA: TGTGCCAGCACCCCCGGCGGCCTTATGTACAATGAGCAGTTCTTC. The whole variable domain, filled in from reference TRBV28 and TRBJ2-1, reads DVKVTQSSRYLVKRTGEKVFLECVQDMDHENMFWYRQDPGLGLRLIYFSYDVKMKEKGDIPEGYSVSREKKERFSLILESASTNQTSMYLCASTPGGLMYNEQFFGPGTRLTVL.

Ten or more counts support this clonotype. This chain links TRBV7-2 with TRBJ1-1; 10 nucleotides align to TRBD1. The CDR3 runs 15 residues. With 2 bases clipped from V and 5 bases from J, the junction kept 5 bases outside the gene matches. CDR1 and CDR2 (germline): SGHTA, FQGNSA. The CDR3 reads CASSLMTDRGTEAFF. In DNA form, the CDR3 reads TGTGCCAGCAGCTTAATGACGGACAGGGGGACTGAAGCTTTCTTT.

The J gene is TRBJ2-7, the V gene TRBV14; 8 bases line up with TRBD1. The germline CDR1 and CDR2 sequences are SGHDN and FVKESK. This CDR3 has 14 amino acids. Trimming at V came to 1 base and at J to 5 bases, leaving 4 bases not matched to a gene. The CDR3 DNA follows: TGTGCCAGCAGCCAAGGACAGGGGTTCGACGAGCAGTACTTC. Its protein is CASSQGQGFDEQYF.

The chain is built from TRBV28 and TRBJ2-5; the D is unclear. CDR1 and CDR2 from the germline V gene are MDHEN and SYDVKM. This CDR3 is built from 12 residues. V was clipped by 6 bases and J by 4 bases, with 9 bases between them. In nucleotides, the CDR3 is TGTGCCAGCAGCGAGGTCCGAGAGACCCAGTACTTC. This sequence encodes CASSEVRETQYF. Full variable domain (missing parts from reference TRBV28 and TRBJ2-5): DVKVTQSSRYLVKRTGEKVFLECVQDMDHENMFWYRQDPGLGLRLIYFSYDVKMKEKGDIPEGYSVSREKKERFSLILESASTNQTSMYLCASSEVRETQYFGPGTRLLVL.

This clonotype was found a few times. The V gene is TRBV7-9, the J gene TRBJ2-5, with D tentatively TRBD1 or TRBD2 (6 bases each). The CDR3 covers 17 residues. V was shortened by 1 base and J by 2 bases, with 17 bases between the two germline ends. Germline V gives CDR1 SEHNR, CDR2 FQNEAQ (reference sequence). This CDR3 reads CASSLERGARRQETQYF. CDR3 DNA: TGTGCCAGCAGCTTAGAAAGGGGGGCTCGACGACAAGAGACCCAGTACTTC.

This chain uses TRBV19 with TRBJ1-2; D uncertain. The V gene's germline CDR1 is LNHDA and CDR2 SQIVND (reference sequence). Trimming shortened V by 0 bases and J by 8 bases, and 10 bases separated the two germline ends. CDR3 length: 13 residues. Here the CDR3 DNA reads TGTGCCAGTAGTATAGAATTAGGACTCGGCTACACCTTC. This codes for CASSIELGLGYTF. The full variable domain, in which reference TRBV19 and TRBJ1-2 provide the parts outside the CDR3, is DGGITQSPKYLFRKEGQNVTLSCEQNLNHDAMYWYRQDPGQGLRLIYYSQIVNDFQKGDIAEGYSVSREKKESFPLTVTSAQKNPTAFYLCASSIELGLGYTFGSGTRLTVV.

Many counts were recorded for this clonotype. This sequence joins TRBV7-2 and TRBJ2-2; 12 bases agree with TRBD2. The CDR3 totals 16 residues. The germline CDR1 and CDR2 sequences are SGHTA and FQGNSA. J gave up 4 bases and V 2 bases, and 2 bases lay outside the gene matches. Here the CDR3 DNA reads TGTGCCAGCAGCTTACTAGCGGGAGGGGCCACCGGGGAGCTGTTTTTT. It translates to CASSLLAGGATGELFF.